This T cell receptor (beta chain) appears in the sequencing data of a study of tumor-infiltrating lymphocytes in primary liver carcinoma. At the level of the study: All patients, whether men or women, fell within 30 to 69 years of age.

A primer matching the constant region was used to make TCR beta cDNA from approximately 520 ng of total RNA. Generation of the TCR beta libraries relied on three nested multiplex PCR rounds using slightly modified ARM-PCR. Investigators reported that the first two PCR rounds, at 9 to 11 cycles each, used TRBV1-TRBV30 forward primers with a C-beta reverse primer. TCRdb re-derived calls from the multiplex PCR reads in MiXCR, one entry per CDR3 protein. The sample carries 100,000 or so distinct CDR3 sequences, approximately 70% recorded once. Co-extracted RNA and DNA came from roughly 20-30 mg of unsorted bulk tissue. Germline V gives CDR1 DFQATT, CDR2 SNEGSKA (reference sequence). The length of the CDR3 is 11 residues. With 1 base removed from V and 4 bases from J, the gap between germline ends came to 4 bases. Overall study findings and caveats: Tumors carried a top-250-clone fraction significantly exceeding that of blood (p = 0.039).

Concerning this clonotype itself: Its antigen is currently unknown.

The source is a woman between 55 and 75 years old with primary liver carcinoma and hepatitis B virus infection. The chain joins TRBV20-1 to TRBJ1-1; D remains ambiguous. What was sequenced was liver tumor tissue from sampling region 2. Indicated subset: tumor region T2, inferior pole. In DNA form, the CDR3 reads TGCAGTGCTAGAGGGGTCACTGAAGCTTTCTTT. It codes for CSARGVTEAFF.